The clone carrying this T cell receptor beta chain was recorded many times. The data originate from a study of blood T cell repertoires in COVID-19. For the study at large: In each case, the material was cDNA or gDNA derived from T cells, B-cell-depleted T cells, or PBMCs.

In the authors' methods: Amplification from reference gene primers served as the basis for estimated nucleated cell counts. Profiled with immunoSEQ multiplex PCR; TCRdb holds only in-frame clones, not every one. The V and J calls and clone size come from that table; D and trimming were worked out from the DNA. This table holds roughly 200,000 clones, 79% found once. In germline, CDR1 is GTSNPN, CDR2 SVGIG (reference sequence). Trimming stripped 3 bases from V and 7 bases from J, with 12 bases between. The CDR3 runs 12 residues. The sequence came from a woman aged 40 to 49 with COVID-19, enrolled during active disease. This chain connects TRBV30 to TRBJ1-1; no reliable D call. Sequenced sample: peripheral blood. The CDR3 DNA follows: TGTGCCTGGAGGGCGGCGGGGATTGAAGCTTTCTTT. It is translated as CAWRAAGIEAFF.